This TCR beta chain was found in a study of blood T cells in healthy people across ages. Study results and caveats: More naive CD4+ cells and higher diversity were found in long-lived than in aged donors.

V lost 1 base and J lost 0, with 13 bases in between. Germline-derived CDR1 and CDR2 are DFQATT and SNEGSKA (reference sequence). This CDR3 has 16 residues. It was with a sample-barcoded 5' primer and a J-beta primer mix that a second PCR of about 6 to 12 cycles was run. Researchers report that each sample yielded at least 3 million CDR3-containing paired-end reads. TCRdb redid the calling of the 5' RACE reads with MiXCR, one entry per CDR3 protein. The profile shows 600,000 to 850,000 distinct CDR3 sequences, roughly 25% of them singletons. The donors, all healthy, were Caucasians living in Russia, aged roughly 6 to 100. Comment on this clonotype: The antigen remains undetermined.

The same sample was also studied in work on T cells of mothers and their children. That work adds: For unrelated pairs as for related ones, thymic selection shapes TCR recombination output similarly.

This receptor was obtained from a boy younger than 18 in good health. The source material was blood. V is TRBV20-1 and J is TRBJ1-5; D ambiguous. The CDR3 DNA follows: TGCAGTGCTAGAGGTCCCAGGCGGGATAGCAATCAGCCCCAGCATTTT. Residues: CSARGPRRDSNQPQHF.